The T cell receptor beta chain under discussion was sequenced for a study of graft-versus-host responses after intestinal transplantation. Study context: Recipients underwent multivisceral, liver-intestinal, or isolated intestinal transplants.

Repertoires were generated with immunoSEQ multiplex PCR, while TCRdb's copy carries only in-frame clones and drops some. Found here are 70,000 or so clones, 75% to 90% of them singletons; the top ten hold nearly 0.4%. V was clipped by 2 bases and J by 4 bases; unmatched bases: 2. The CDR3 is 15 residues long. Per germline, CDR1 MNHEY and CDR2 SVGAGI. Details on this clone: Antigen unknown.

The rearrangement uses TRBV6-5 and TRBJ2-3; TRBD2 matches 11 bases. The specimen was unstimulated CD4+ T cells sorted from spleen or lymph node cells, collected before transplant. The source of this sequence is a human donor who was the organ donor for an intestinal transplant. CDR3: CASSYLAGGSDTQYF. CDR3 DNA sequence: TGTGCCAGCAGTTACCTAGCGGGGGGCTCAGATACGCAGTATTTT.